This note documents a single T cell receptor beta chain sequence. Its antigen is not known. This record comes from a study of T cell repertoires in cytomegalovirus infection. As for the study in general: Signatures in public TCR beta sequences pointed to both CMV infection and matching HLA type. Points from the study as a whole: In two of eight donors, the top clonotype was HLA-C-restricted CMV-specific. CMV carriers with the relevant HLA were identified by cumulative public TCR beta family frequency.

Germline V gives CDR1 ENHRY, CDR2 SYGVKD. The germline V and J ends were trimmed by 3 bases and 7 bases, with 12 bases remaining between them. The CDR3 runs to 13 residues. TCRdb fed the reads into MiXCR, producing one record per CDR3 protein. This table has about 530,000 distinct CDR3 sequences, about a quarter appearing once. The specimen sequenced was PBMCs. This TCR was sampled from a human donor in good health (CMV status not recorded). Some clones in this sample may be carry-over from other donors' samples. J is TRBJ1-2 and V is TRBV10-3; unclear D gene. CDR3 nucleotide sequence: TGTGCCATCAGTGAATCAGAACCCGGTGGCTACACCTTC. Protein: CAISESEPGGYTF.